The 10 T cell receptor beta chains given below trace back to one sample, sequenced in a study of blood T cell repertoires in COVID-19. Produced via immunoSEQ multiplex PCR; TCRdb's table is partial and in-frame only. The sample records some 700,000 clones, over 80% being singletons. Material for sequencing was peripheral blood. These TCRs come from a woman aged 18-29 years with acute or convalescent COVID-19.

This clone was detected once. This CDR3 reads CAWMKAGSYEQYF. The DNA for the CDR3 is TGTGCCTGGATGAAGGCAGGGTCCTACGAGCAGTACTTC. The chain couples TRBV30 to TRBJ2-7; TRBD1 might be the D (5 bases). Looked up from germline, CDR1 is GTSNPN and CDR2 is SVGIG (reference sequence). Trimming took off 4 bases at V and 1 base at J, with 11 bases between the two ends. The CDR3 is 13 amino acids. The whole variable domain, remainder taken from reference TRBV30 and TRBJ2-7, is SQTIHQWPATLVQPVGSPLSLECTVEGTSNPNLYWYRQAAGRGLQLLFYSVGIGQISSEVPQNLSASRPQDRQFILSSKKLLLSDSGFYLCAWMKAGSYEQYFGPGTRLTVT.

This clone showed up just once. The chain couples TRBV7-2 to TRBJ1-5; 7 positions agree with TRBD1. This CDR3 is built from 15 residues. V shed 5 bases, J shed 3 bases, and the junction held 7 bases outside the gene matches. Looked up from germline, CDR1 is SGHTA and CDR2 is FQGNSA. CDR3 protein: CASSPKTGPNQPQHF. The CDR3 bases are TGTGCCAGCAGCCCAAAGACAGGGCCCAATCAGCCCCAGCATTTT. Filled out from reference TRBV7-2 and TRBJ1-5, the complete variable domain reads GAGVSQSPSNKVTEKGKDVELRCDPISGHTALYWYRQSLGQGLEFLIYFQGNSAPDKSGLPSDRFSAERTGGSVSTLTIQRTQQEDSAVYLCASSPKTGPNQPQHFGDGTRLSIL.

The V gene is TRBV29-1, the J gene TRBJ1-1; 9 bases are shared with TRBD1. CDR3 size: 14 residues. Germline V gene sequence: CDR1 SQVTM, CDR2 ANQGSEA. V dropped 6 bases and J dropped 0; count of bases not matched to a gene: 5. As DNA, the CDR3 is TGCAGCGTCGCTAGACAGGGGGTGAACACTGAAGCTTTCTTT. Amino acid sequence: CSVARQGVNTEAFF.

This clone was found once. The V gene is TRBV9, the J gene TRBJ2-1, with a tentative D call TRBD2 (6 bases). The CDR3 consists of 11 residues. Trimming removed 4 bases from V and 7 bases from J, with 6 bases in between. In germline, CDR1 is SGDLS, CDR2 YYNGEE. The CDR3 loop is CASSRENEQFF. CDR3 coding DNA: TGTGCCAGCAGCCGGGAGAATGAGCAGTTCTTC.

The CDR3 bases are TGTGCCAGCAGCACAAGTAATTCACCCCTCCACTTT. This sequence encodes CASSTSNSPLHF. The chain combines TRBV5-6 with TRBJ1-6; D gene ambiguous. The CDR3 is made up of 12 amino acids. V was trimmed by 4 bases and J by 6 bases, leaving 5 bases between them. Germline CDR1 SGHDT, CDR2 YYEEEE.

The CDR3 DNA reads as TGTGCCAGTAGTCAAAATGGGGGGACGTGGGCTTTCTTT. As protein: CASSQNGGTWAFF. This chain links TRBV19 with TRBJ1-1; maybe TRBD1 (5 bases). The V gene's germline CDR1 is LNHDA and CDR2 SQIVND (reference sequence). Trimming stripped 5 bases from V and 11 bases from J, with 18 bases between. The CDR3 loop spans 13 amino acids.

The chain carries TRBV4-1 and TRBJ1-3; no clear D gene. V lost 3 bases and J 0 bases, leaving 12 bases between the germline ends. Germline V gives CDR1 MGHRA, CDR2 YSYEKL. The length of the CDR3 is 16 residues. CDR3 DNA sequence: TGCGCCAGCAGCCATTATCTAATTATCTCTGGAAACACCATATATTTT. It specifies CASSHYLIISGNTIYF.

The genes are TRBV27 and TRBJ1-1, with 8 bases aligning to TRBD1. The germline CDR1 and CDR2 sequences are MNHEY and SMNVEV (reference sequence). Trimming at V came to 6 bases and at J to 7 bases, leaving 7 bases not matched to a gene. CDR3 length equals 13 residues. The CDR3 sequence is CASRTGATIEAFF. The CDR3 nucleotides read TGTGCCAGCAGGACAGGGGCGACCATTGAAGCTTTCTTT.

The rearrangement uses TRBV29-1 and TRBJ1-3, with D perhaps matching TRBD1 (6 bases). The V gene's germline CDR1 is SQVTM and CDR2 ANQGSEA. Trimming took 4 bases from V and 0 from J, leaving 10 bases between them. This CDR3 contains 14 residues. The CDR3 bases are TGCAGCGTTGTACAGGGCGACTCTGGAAACACCATATATTTT. It translates to CSVVQGDSGNTIYF.

The chain employs TRBV18 and TRBJ2-1; tentatively, D is TRBD2 (5 bases). The V end lost 5 bases, the J end lost 5 bases, and 10 bases lay between the germline ends. Germline CDR1 and CDR2: KGHSH and LQKENI. The CDR3 spans 13 residues. This chain's CDR3 is CASSSGLNNEQFF. In DNA form, the CDR3 reads TGTGCCAGCTCATCTGGACTGAACAATGAGCAGTTCTTC.